The T cell receptor beta chain described here comes from a study of control samples from healthy donors and cancer patients. The germline V gene encodes CDR1 KGHSH and CDR2 LQKENI. The CDR3 sequence is 14 residues long. Trimming left V 2 bases short and J 3 bases short, with 10 bases between. Repertoires were generated with immunoSEQ multiplex PCR, while TCRdb's copy carries only in-frame clones and drops some. The data show under 140,000 clones, 85% to 90% seen once. The TCR was taken from a woman aged 55-70 years with lung cancer. Sequencing was carried out using PBMCs. The rearrangement joins TRBV18 to TRBJ1-1; D is undetermined. For the CDR3, the DNA is TGTGCCAGCTCACCAGGGCAGGCGGACACTGAAGCTTTCTTT. Amino acid sequence: CASSPGQADTEAFF.